The clone carrying this TCR beta chain came up a few times. Unique molecular identifiers were affixed to discrete cDNA molecules within the library. Each CDR3 protein gets one entry after TCRdb re-called the RACE reads with MiXCR. This table has fewer than 400,000 distinct CDR3 sequences, around 7% appearing once. The data were obtained in a study of human T cells and chemical hapten exposure. Background on the study: Patch testing placed 0.01% DPC on the upper back, with readings at 6 days.

Time point described: patch test 1, 2 weeks after DPC sensitization. Treatment noted: therapeutic diphenylcyclopropenone sensitization with weekly scalp DPC. CDR3 length equals 14 residues. The V end was cut by 8 bases, the J end by 8 bases, with 19 bases between. CDR1 and CDR2 (germline): SGHTA, FQGTGA. The chain is built from TRBV7-3 and TRBJ2-1; either TRBD1 or TRBD2 may fit D (5 bases each). This specimen consisted of whole blood, obtained in connection with sensitization to the hapten diphenylcyclopropenone (DPC). The origin of this receptor is a woman younger than 35 with alopecia areata. Some clones in this sample may be carry-over from other donors' samples. The CDR3 coding sequence is TGTGCCAGCCAAGGGAGTGGGACGGAAGATGAGCAGTTCTTC. Translation gives CASQGSGTEDEQFF.